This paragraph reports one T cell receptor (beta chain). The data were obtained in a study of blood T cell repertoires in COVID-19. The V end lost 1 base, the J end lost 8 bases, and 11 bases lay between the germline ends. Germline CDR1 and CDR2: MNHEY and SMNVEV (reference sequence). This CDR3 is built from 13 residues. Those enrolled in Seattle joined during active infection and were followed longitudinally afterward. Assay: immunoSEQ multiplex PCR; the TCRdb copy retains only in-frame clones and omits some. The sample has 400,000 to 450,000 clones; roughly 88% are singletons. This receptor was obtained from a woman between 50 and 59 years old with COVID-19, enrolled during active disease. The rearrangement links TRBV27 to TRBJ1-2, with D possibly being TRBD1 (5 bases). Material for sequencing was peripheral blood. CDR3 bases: TGTGCCAGCAGTTTATGGCAGGGAGGGGGCTACACCTTC. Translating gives CASSLWQGGGYTF.